This TCR beta chain is from a study of T cell responses to AZD1222 COVID-19 vaccine. Study conclusions and caveats: Breadth and depth of Spike-specific TCRs rose after two AZD1222 doses. Along spike, vaccine-associated CD4 TCRs were found throughout, with dominance at 160-218 and 743-854. Recipients of AZD1222 seropositive at baseline numbered only five or six. Most donors were white British and more were female, and clonal diversity was possibly underestimated.

A note on this clone: As yet, its antigen is unknown.

CDR1 is SGHNT, CDR2 YYREEE, per germline (reference sequence). The trim removed 1 base at V and 3 bases at J, leaving 4 bases unmatched. The CDR3 consists of 15 residues. Sequencing was performed with immunoSEQ multiplex PCR; in TCRdb, only in-frame clones are kept and a portion is missing. The sample shows around 160,000 clones, nearly 90% of them seen only once. The input for sequencing was peripheral blood, taken on day 0 of AZD1222 vaccination. This clonotype originated in an adult in good health. The chain joins TRBV5-4 to TRBJ1-1; 9 nucleotides align to TRBD1. The CDR3 nucleotides are TGTGCCAGCAGCTTGCCTGGGACAGGGCACACTGAAGCTTTCTTT. Its protein is CASSLPGTGHTEAFF.